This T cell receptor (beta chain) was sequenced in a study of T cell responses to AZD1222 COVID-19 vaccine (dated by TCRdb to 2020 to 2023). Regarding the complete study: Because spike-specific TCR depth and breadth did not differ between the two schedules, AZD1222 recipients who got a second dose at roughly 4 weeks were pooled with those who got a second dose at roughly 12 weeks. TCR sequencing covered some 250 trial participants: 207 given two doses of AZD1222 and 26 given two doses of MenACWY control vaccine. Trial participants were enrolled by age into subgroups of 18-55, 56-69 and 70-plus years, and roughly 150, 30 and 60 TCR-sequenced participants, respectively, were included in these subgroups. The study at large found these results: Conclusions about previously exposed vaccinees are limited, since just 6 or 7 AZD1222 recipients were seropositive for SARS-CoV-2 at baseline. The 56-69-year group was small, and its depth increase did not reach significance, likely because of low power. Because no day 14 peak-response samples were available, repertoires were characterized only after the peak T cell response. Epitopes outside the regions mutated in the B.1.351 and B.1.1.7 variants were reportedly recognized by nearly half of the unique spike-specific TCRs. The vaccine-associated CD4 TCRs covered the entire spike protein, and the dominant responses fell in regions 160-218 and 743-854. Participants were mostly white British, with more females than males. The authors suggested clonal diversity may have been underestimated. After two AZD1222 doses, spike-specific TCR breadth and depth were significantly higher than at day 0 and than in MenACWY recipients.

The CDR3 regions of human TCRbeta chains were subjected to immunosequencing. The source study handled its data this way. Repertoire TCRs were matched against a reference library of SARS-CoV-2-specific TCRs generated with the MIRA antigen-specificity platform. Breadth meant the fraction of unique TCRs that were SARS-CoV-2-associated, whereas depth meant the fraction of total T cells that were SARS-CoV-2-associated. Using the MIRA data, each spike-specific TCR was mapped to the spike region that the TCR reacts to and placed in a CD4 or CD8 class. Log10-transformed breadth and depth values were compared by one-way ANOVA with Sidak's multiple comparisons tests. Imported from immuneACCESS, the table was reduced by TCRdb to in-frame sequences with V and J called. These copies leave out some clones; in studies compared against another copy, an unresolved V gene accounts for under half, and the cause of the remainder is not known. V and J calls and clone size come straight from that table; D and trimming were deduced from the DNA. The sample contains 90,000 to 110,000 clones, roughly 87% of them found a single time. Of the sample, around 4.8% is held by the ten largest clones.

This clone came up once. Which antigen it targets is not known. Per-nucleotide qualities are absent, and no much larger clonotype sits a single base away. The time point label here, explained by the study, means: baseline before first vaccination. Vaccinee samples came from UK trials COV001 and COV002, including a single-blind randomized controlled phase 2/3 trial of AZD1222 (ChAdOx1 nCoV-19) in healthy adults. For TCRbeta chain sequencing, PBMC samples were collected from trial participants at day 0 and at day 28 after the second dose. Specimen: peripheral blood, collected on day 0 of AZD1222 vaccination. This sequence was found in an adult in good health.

The DNA reads as follows: TGTGCCAGCAGCCCGTGGACAGGAAGGAACACTGAAGCTTTCTTT. Translated, this gives CASSPWTGRNTEAFF. The sequence links TRBV14 to TRBJ1-1, and TRBD1 aligns with 7 junction nucleotides. V loses 4 bases at its end and J loses 1 base; junction bases beyond the gene matches: 6. The CDR3, cysteine through phenylalanine, is 15 amino acids long. The only DNA kept is the CDR3, 45 bases in frame from the first base. Sequences SGHDN (CDR1) and FVKESK (CDR2) are obtained from the germline V gene.